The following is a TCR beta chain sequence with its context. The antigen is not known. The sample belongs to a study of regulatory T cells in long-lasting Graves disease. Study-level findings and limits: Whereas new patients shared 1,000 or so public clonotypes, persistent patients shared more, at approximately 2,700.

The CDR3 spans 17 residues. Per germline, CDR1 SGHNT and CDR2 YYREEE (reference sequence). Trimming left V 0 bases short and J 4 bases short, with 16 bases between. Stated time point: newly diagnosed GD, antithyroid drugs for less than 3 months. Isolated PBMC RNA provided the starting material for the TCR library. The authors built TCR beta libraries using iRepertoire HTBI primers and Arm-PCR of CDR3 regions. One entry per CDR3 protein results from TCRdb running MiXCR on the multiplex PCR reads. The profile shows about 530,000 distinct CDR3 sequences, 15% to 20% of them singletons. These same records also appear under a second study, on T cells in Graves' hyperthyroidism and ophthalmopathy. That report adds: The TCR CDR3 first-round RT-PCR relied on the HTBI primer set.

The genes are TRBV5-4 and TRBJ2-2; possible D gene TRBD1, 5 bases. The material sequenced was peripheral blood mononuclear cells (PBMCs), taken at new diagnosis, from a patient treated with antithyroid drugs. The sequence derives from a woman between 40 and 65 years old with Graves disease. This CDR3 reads CASSLVRQGRSTGELFF. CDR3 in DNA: TGTGCCAGCAGCTTGGTTCGGCAGGGTCGGAGCACCGGGGAGCTGTTTTTT.